This T cell receptor (beta chain) is drawn from a study of siplizumab effects on memory and regulatory T cells. Study-wide results and limits: Tregs proliferating in siplizumab cultures lacked confirmation of their suppressive function.

Comment on this clone: Its antigen is currently unknown. The junction does not match germline at one end; this may be a read error.

Assayed TCR templates numbered 80,000 to 100,000 for each sample. Assay used: immunoSEQ multiplex PCR; TCRdb lists only in-frame clones, some missing. The sample has 90,000 to 110,000 clones, 92% seen once; the top ten hold 0.65% to 0.9%. From germline, CDR1 is LNHDA and CDR2 SQIVND (reference sequence). CDR3 length: 14 amino acids. This TCR was recovered from a human donor in good health. Source material: Tregs sorted from blood. This chain uses TRBV19 with TRBJ1-5; unclear D gene. The CDR3 coding sequence is TGTGCCAGTACTTCTGAACCCAGGAATCAACCCCAGCATTTT. Its protein product is CASTSEPRNQPQHF.